A single TCR beta chain is shown here with its context. Its antigen remains unknown. Profiled with immunoSEQ multiplex PCR; TCRdb holds only in-frame clones, not every one. The sample lists roughly 86,000 clones, around four fifths occurring once. The CDR3 is made up of 13 amino acids. V was clipped by 0 bases and J by 5 bases, with 9 bases between them. Per the germline V gene, CDR1 is SGDLS and CDR2 is YYNGEE. The record originates from a study of T cells in localized non-small cell lung cancer. General study results and limits: There were a median around 60 of the top 100 tumor clones appearing in adjacent lung.

The source is a man aged 35-75 years with stage I lung adenocarcinoma. The material sequenced was peripheral blood, taken before any cancer treatment. The J gene is TRBJ2-7, the V gene TRBV9; no firm D call. The CDR3 loop is CASSVGGWNEQYF. CDR3 DNA: TGTGCCAGCAGCGTAGGTGGGTGGAACGAGCAGTACTTC.